The clone carrying this T cell receptor (beta chain) has a handful of counts. The CDR3 is made up of 19 amino acids. Trimming took 1 base from V and 0 from J, leaving 19 bases between them. The sample belongs to a study of Graves' ophthalmopathy and Graves' hyperthyroidism. RNA transcripts yielded amplified TCR beta CDR3 regions. First-round RT-PCR relied on HTBI primers, and a second-round multiplex PCR came next. TCRdb re-analysed the multiplex PCR reads in MiXCR, keeping a single row per CDR3 protein. The sample has about 740,000 distinct CDR3 sequences, 40% seen once. This sequence was found in an adult man with Graves' ophthalmopathy. The chain is built from TRBV12-3 or TRBV12-4 and TRBJ1-5, with D tentatively TRBD1 (6 bases). The specimen was peripheral blood. As DNA, the CDR3 is TGTGCCAGCAGTTTAGGCGACAGGCCCGAGGGTTATAGCAATCAGCCCCAGCATTTT. Translation: CASSLGDRPEGYSNQPQHF.